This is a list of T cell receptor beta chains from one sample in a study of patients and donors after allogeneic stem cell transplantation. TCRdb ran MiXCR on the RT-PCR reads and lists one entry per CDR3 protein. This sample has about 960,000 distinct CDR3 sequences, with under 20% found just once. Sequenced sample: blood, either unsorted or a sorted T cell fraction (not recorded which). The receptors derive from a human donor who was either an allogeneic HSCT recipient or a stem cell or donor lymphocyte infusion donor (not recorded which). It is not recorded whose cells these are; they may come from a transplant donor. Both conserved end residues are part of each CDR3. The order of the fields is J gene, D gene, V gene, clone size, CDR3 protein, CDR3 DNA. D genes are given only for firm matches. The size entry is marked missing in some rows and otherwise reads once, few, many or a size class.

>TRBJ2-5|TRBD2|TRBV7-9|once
CASSGLAGEARETQYF
TGTGCCAGCAGCGGACTAGCGGGAGAGGCGCGGGAGACCCAGTACTTC
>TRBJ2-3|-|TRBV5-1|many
CASSLGLATSTDTQYF
TGCGCCAGCAGCTTGGGCCTAGCGACTTCCACAGATACGCAGTATTTT
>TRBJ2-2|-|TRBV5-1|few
CASRTEGAFTGELFF
TGCGCCAGCAGGACTGAAGGGGCTTTCACCGGGGAGCTGTTTTTT
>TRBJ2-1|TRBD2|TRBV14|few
CASSQEEALAGRLIRDEQFF
TGTGCCAGCAGCCAAGAAGAGGCGCTAGCGGGAAGGCTAATTCGGGATGAGCAGTTCTTC
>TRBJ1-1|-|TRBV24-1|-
CATRSGEPRNTEAFF
TGTGCCACCCGATCGGGGGAGCCAAGGAACACTGAAGCTTTCTTT
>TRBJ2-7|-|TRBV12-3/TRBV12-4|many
CASSLGLIYEQYF
TGTGCCAGCTCTCTCGGGCTGATCTACGAGCAGTACTTC
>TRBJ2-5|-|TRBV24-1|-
CATSDSQTETQYF
TGTGCCACCAGTGATTCCCAGACAGAGACCCAGTACTTC
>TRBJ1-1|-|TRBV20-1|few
CSARLGPVTEAFF
TGCAGTGCTAGATTGGGGCCGGTAACTGAAGCTTTCTTT
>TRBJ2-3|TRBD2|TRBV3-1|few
CASSPLRTSDTQYF
TGTGCCAGCAGCCCTCTCCGGACTAGTGATACGCAGTATTTT
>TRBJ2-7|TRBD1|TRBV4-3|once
CASSPEGQTWYEQYF
TGCGCCAGCAGCCCTGAGGGACAGACCTGGTACGAGCAGTACTTC
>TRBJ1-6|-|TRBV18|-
CASSPVGIGKSPLHF
TGTGCCAGCTCACCTGTAGGGATTGGCAAATCACCCCTCCACTTT
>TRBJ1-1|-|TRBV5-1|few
CASSAQGPAEAFF
TGCGCCAGCAGCGCCCAGGGCCCCGCTGAAGCTTTCTTT
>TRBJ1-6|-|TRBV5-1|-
CASSLEVVRDSPLHF
TGCGCCAGCAGCTTGGAAGTGGTACGGGATTCACCCCTCCACTTT
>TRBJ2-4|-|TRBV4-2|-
CASSQVLQKAKNIQYF
TGTGCCAGCAGCCAAGTACTTCAGAAAGCCAAAAACATTCAGTACTTC
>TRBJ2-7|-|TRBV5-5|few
CASSSLPARIHEQYF
TGTGCCAGCAGCTCCCTTCCGGCTAGGATCCACGAGCAGTACTTC
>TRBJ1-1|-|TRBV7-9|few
CASSLGHREAFF
TGTGCCAGCAGCTTAGGACACAGGGAGGCTTTCTTT
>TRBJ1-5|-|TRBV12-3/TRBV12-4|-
CASSFVAGQPQHF
TGTGCCAGCAGTTTTGTGGCGGGTCAGCCCCAGCATTTT
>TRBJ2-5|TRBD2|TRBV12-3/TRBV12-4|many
CACSGGLQETQYF
TGTGCCTGTAGCGGGGGGCTTCAAGAGACCCAGTACTTC
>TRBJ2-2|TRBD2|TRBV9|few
CASSAGLAGGVTPRELFF
TGTGCCAGCAGCGCGGGACTAGCGGGAGGGGTCACCCCCCGGGAGCTGTTTTTT
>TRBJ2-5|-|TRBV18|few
CASSPGSVETQYF
TGTGCCAGCTCACCCGGTTCTGTGGAGACCCAGTACTTC
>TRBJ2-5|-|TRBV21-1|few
CASIGPTSGKETQYF
TGTGCCAGCATAGGGCCGACTAGTGGGAAAGAGACCCAGTACTTC
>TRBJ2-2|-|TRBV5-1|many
CASSLARTANTGELFF
TGCGCCAGCAGCTTGGCGAGGACGGCGAACACCGGGGAGCTGTTTTTT
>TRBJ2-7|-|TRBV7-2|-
CASSHSLAGQPLGEQYF
TGTGCCAGCAGCCATTCGTTGGCGGGGCAGCCGCTTGGTGAGCAGTACTTC
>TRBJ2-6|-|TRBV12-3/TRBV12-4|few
CASLRGFRGRSGANVLTF
TGTGCCAGCCTTCGAGGTTTCAGGGGGAGGTCTGGGGCCAACGTCCTGACTTTC
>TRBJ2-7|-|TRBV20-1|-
CSSKIPGPREQYF
TGCAGTTCCAAAATCCCGGGACCTAGGGAGCAGTACTTC
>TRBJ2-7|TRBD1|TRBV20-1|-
CSVLTGDSYEQYF
TGCAGTGTCCTGACAGGGGATTCCTACGAGCAGTACTTC
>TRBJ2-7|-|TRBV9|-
CASSVATEAQSYEQYF
TGTGCCAGCAGCGTAGCCACAGAGGCCCAGAGCTACGAGCAGTACTTC
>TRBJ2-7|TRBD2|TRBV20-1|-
CSASFLAGGSGEQYF
TGCAGTGCTAGTTTCCTAGCGGGGGGCAGTGGCGAGCAGTACTTC
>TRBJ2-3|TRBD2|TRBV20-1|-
CSASRLAVDTDTQYF
TGCAGTGCCAGTAGACTAGCGGTGGACACAGATACGCAGTATTTT
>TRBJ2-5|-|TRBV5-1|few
CASSLVGREQETQYF
TGCGCCAGCAGCTTGGTGGGCAGGGAGCAAGAGACCCAGTACTTC